This T cell receptor (beta chain) originates from a study of cytomegalovirus exposure and HLA in healthy donors. Study-level findings and limits: Association of a missense DCLRE1C variant with TCR beta V- and J-gene trimming was reported in a later analysis.

PCR used 60 Vbeta primers and 13 Jbeta primers. Only in-frame clones appear in the TCRdb table, and some are missing; sequencing was by immunoSEQ multiplex PCR. The repertoire holds 150,000 to 200,000 clones, with approximately 72% as singletons. As concerns this clone: The antigen remains undetermined.

The V gene's germline CDR1 is SNHLY and CDR2 FYNNEI. The CDR3 contains 16 residues. The V gene lost 8 bases and the J gene lost 4 bases, with 21 bases spanning the gap. This rearrangement joins TRBV2 to TRBJ1-5; TRBD1 is a possible D gene (5 bases). Material: PBMCs. The receptor was isolated from a man between 40 and 49 years old in good health and CMV-seropositive. CDR3 amino acids: CASHPTGLAGNQPQHF. The CDR3 DNA reads TGTGCCAGCCACCCAACGGGGCTCGCGGGGAATCAGCCCCAGCATTTT.